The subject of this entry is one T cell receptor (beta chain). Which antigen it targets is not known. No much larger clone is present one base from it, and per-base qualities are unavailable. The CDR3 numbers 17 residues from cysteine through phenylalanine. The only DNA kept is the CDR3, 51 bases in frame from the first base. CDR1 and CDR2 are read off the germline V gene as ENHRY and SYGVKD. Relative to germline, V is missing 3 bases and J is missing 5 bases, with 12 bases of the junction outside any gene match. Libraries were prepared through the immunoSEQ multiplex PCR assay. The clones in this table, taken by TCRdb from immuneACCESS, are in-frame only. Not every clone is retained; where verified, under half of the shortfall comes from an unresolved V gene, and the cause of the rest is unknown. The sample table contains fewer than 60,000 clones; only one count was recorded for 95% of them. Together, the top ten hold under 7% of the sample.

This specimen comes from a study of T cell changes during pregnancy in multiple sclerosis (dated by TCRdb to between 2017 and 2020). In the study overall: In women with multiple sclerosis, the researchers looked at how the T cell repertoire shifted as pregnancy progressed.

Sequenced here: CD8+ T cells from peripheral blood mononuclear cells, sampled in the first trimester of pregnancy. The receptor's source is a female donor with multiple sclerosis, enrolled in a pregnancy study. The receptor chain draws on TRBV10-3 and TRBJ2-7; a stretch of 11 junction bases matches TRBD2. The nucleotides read TGTGCCATCAGTGATGAGACTAGCGGGGTGGTCCAGGACGAGCAGTACTTC. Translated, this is CAISDETSGVVQDEQYF.